The clone carrying this T cell receptor beta chain occurred once. TCRdb keeps only in-frame clones here, not all; method: immunoSEQ multiplex PCR. The sample consists of some 120,000 clones, 86% of them appearing once. The sample is drawn from a study of T cell responses to AZD1222 COVID-19 vaccine. The overall study: Analysis merged second doses at about 4 or about 12 weeks.

The V gene's germline CDR1 is MNHNY and CDR2 SVGAGI (reference sequence). The CDR3 sequence is 16 residues long. After removal of 4 bases from V and 5 bases from J, the junction contained 13 bases not matched to a gene. The V call is TRBV6-6, the J call TRBJ1-1, with 7 bases fitting TRBD1. Sequencing used peripheral blood, obtained on day 0 of AZD1222 vaccination. The clonotype originates from an adult in good health. In nucleotides, the CDR3 is TGTGCCAGCAGTTCCGGGGCAGGGGGTTCCTGGACTGAAGCTTTCTTT. As protein: CASSSGAGGSWTEAFF.